Listed here are 4 T cell receptor beta chains from one sample, sequenced in a study of CD8 T cells in ankylosing spondylitis. TCRdb itself ran the 5' RACE reads through MiXCR, one entry per CDR3 protein. The table shows about 230,000 distinct CDR3 sequences, with approximately 8.4% occurring only once. The sequenced sample was blood, either unsorted or a sorted T cell fraction (not recorded which). The receptors originated from a female donor with ankylosing spondylitis or in good health (not recorded which).

This clonotype was seen only a few times. This rearrangement joins TRBV9 to TRBJ2-7, with 10 positions matching TRBD1. The CDR3 runs to 15 residues. J was trimmed by 3 bases and V by 0 bases; bases with no gene match: 3. Germline CDR1 reads SGDLS; CDR2 reads YYNGEE. The CDR3 coding sequence is TGTGCCAGCAGCGTAGGGGACAGGGGTCTCTACGAGCAGTACTTC. Translating it yields CASSVGDRGLYEQYF.

This clonotype was seen ten or more times. V and J are TRBV29-1 and TRBJ2-3, with TRBD2 identical over 10 bases. CDR1 and CDR2 (germline): SQVTM, ANQGSEA. V shed 7 bases and J 3 bases; nucleotides not matched to a gene: 7. The CDR3 length is 14 residues. The CDR3 DNA reads TGCAGCGCTCATAGCGGGAGGCAGACAGATACGCAGTATTTT. It yields the protein CSAHSGRQTDTQYF.

This rearrangement joins TRBV5-4 to TRBJ2-7; 9 bases line up with TRBD2. Germline V gene lookup returns CDR1 SGHNT and CDR2 YYREEE (reference sequence). Germline trimming cut 4 bases from V and 3 bases from J; bases unmatched to any gene: 14. The CDR3 spans 17 residues. The CDR3 nucleotides are TGTGCCAGCAGCCCCCCAATGGAACTAGCGGGCATCTACGAGCAGTACTTC. Amino acid sequence: CASSPPMELAGIYEQYF. Combining the CDR3 with reference TRBV5-4 and TRBJ2-7 gives the whole variable domain ETGVTQSPTHLIKTRGQQVTLRCSSQSGHNTVSWYQQALGQGPQFIFQYYREEENGRGNFPPRFSGLQFPNYSSELNVNALELDDSALYLCASSPPMELAGIYEQYFGPGTRLTVT.

This clonotype was counted many times. The V call is TRBV10-3, the J call TRBJ1-5; no clear D. This CDR3 contains 15 residues. CDR1 is ENHRY, CDR2 SYGVKD, per germline. V was pared by 6 bases and J by 0 bases, with 12 bases between. The CDR3 is CAIRARENSNQPQHF. CDR3 DNA sequence: TGTGCCATCAGGGCGAGGGAAAATAGCAATCAGCCCCAGCATTTT.